The clone carrying this T cell receptor beta chain was detected a few times. Library construction involved attaching unique molecular identifiers to individual cDNA molecules, which allowed quantitative, reproducible TCR counting. One entry per CDR3 protein, called by TCRdb with MiXCR from the RACE reads. The sample holds approximately 320,000 distinct CDR3 sequences, around 5.5% seen once. This sample is part of a study of human T cells and chemical hapten exposure. Trimming stripped 11 bases from V and 3 bases from J, with 20 bases between. Germline V CDR1 and CDR2: ENHRY, SYGVKD. This CDR3 is 14 amino acids long. This sample's time point: pre-sensitization, week 0. Treatment of the sample: therapeutic diphenylcyclopropenone sensitization with weekly scalp DPC.

V gene TRBV10-3 combines with J gene TRBJ2-7, with D possibly matching TRBD1 (8 bases). This clonotype originated in a woman between 18 and 29 years old with alopecia areata. Some clones in this sample may be carry-over from other donors' samples. Here the sequenced sample was whole blood, taken in connection with sensitization to the hapten diphenylcyclopropenone (DPC). CDR3 in DNA: TGTGCCTCCCAGGGGGCTAGCGGTATCTACGAGCAGTACTTC. This encodes CASQGASGIYEQYF.